The present entry profiles one TCR beta chain with its context. Its antigen remains unknown. The sample is drawn from a study of T cell repertoires in cytomegalovirus infection. Across the study: Recently identified HLA-C-restricted CMV epitopes and well-studied HLA-B-restricted CMV epitopes were used by the study. Public signatures in TCR beta pointed to CMV infection and matching HLA type. Whole-study findings and limits: Cumulative public TCR beta family frequency identified carriers of CMV plus the relevant HLA.

Germline V gives CDR1 SEHNR, CDR2 FQNEAQ (reference sequence). CDR3 size: 17 residues. Trimming cost V 5 bases and J 1 base; bases outside gene matches: 12. TCRdb re-called the reads through MiXCR, storing one row per CDR3 protein. The sample has roughly 920,000 distinct CDR3 sequences; approximately 31% are singletons. The J gene is TRBJ1-1, the V gene TRBV7-9; the match to TRBD1 covers 8 bases. The sequence was collected from a human donor in good health (CMV status not recorded). Some clones in this sample may be carry-over from other donors' samples. The material was cultured CD8+ T cells from PBMCs, obtained from culture after CMV antigen stimulation. The CDR3 nucleotides read TGTGCCAGCAGCCCCTCTGAGACAGGGGCCCGGAACACTGAAGCTTTCTTT. This codes for CASSPSETGARNTEAFF.